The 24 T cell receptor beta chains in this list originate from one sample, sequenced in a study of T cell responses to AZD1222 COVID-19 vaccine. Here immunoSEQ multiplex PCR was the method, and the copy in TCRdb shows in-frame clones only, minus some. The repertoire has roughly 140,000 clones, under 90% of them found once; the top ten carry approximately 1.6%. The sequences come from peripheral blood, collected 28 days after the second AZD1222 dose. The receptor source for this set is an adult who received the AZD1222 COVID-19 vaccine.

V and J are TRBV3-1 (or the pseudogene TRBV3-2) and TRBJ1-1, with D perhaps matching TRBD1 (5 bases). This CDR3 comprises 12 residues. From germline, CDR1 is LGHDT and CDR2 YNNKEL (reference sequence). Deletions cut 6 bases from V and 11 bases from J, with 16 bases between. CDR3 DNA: TGTGCCAGCAGTCCGCCAGGGCTAATGGCTTTCTTT. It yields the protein CASSPPGLMAFF.

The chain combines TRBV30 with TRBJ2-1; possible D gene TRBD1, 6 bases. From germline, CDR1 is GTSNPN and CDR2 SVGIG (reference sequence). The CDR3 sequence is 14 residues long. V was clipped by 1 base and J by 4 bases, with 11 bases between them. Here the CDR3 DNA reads TGTGCCTGGAGTGGTAGCAGGGGTTACAATGAGCAGTTCTTC. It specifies CAWSGSRGYNEQFF.

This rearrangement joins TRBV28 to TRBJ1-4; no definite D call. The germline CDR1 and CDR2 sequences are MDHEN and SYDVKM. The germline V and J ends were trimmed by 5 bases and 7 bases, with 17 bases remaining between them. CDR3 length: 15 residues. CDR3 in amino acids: CASSTPIGPLEKLFF. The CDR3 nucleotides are TGTGCCAGCAGTACACCGATTGGACCGCTTGAAAAACTGTTTTTT. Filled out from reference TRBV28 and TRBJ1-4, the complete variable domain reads DVKVTQSSRYLVKRTGEKVFLECVQDMDHENMFWYRQDPGLGLRLIYFSYDVKMKEKGDIPEGYSVSREKKERFSLILESASTNQTSMYLCASSTPIGPLEKLFFGSGTQLSVL.

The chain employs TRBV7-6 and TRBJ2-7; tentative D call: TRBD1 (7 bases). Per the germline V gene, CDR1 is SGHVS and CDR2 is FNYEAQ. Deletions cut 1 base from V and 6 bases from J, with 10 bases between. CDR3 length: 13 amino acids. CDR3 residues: CASSLDRGGEQYF. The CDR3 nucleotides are TGTGCCAGCAGCTTAGACAGGGGAGGCGAGCAGTACTTC.

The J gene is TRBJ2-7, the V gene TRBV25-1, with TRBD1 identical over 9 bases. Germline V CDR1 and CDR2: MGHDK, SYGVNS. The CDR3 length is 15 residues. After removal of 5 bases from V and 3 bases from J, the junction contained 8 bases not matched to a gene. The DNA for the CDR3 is TGTGCCAGCAGTCCCACACAGGGGGCGCGCTACGAGCAGTACTTC. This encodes CASSPTQGARYEQYF.

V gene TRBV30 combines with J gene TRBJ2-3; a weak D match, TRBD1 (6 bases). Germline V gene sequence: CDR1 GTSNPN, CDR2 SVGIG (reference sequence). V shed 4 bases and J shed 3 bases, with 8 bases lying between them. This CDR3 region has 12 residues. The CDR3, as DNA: TGTGCCTGGAATACAGGGACAGATACGCAGTATTTT. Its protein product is CAWNTGTDTQYF. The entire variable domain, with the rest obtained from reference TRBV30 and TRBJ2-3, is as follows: SQTIHQWPATLVQPVGSPLSLECTVEGTSNPNLYWYRQAAGRGLQLLFYSVGIGQISSEVPQNLSASRPQDRQFILSSKKLLLSDSGFYLCAWNTGTDTQYFGPGTRLTVL.

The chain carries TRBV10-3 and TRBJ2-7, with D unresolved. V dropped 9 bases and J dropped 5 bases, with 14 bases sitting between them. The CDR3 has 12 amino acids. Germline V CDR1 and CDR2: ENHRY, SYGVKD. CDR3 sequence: CAILVRDNEQYF. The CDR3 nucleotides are TGTGCCATTCTCGTTAGAGATAACGAGCAGTACTTC.

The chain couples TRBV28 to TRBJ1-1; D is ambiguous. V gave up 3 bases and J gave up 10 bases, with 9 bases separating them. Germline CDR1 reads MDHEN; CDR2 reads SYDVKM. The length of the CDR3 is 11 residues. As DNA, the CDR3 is TGTGCCAGCAGTTTGTCGCGTGGAGCTTTCTTT. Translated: CASSLSRGAFF. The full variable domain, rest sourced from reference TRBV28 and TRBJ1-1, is DVKVTQSSRYLVKRTGEKVFLECVQDMDHENMFWYRQDPGLGLRLIYFSYDVKMKEKGDIPEGYSVSREKKERFSLILESASTNQTSMYLCASSLSRGAFFGQGTRLTVV.

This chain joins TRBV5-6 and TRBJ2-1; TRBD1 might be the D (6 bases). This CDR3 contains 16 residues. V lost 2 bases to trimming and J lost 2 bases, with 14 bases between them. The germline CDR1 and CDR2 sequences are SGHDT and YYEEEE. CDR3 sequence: CASSFRGAETYNEQFF. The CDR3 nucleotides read TGTGCCAGCAGCTTCAGGGGAGCCGAGACCTACAATGAGCAGTTCTTC.

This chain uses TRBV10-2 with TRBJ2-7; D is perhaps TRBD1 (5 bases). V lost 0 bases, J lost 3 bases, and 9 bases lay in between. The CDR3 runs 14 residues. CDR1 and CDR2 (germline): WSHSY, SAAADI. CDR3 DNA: TGCGCCAGCAGTGAGTCTGGGGCCTTCTACGAGCAGTACGTC. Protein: CASSESGAFYEQYV.

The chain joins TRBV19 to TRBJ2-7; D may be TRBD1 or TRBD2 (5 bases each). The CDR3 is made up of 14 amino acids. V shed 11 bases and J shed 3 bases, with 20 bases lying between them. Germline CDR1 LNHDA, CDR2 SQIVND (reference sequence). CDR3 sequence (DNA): TGTGCCTCTGCGTACGGGACGAGAGGCTACGAGCAGTACTTC. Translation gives CASAYGTRGYEQYF.

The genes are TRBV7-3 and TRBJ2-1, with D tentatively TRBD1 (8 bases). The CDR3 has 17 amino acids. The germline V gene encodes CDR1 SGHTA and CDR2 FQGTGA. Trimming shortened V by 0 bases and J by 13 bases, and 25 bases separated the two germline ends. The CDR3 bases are TGTGCCAGCAGCTTAACGTCCGTGACAGGGGCGGGGGTGGCCCAGTTCTTC. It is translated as CASSLTSVTGAGVAQFF.

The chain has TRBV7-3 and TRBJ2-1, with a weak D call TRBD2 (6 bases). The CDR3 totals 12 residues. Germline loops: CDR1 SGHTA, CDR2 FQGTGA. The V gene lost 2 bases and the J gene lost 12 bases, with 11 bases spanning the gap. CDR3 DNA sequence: TGTGCCAGCAGCTTAGGGGAGGAGGTGCAGTTCTTC. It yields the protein CASSLGEEVQFF. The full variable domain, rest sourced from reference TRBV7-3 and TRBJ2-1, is GAGVSQTPSNKVTEKGKYVELRCDPISGHTALYWYRQSLGQGPEFLIYFQGTGAADDSGLPNDRFFAVRPEGSVSTLKIQRTERGDSAVYLCASSLGEEVQFFGPGTRLTVL.

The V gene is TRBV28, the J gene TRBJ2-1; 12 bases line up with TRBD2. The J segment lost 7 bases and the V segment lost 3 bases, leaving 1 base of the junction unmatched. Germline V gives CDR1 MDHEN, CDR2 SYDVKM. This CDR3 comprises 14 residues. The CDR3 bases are TGTGCCAGCAGTTTGACTAGCGGGAGAAATGAGCAGTTCTTC. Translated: CASSLTSGRNEQFF.

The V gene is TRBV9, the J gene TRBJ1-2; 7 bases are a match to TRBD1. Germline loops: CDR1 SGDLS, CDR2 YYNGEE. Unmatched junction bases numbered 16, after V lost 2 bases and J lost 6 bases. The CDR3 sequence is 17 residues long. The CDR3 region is CASSVRDQGVTPDGYTF. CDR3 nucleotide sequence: TGTGCCAGCAGCGTCCGTGATCAGGGGGTTACGCCGGATGGCTACACCTTC.

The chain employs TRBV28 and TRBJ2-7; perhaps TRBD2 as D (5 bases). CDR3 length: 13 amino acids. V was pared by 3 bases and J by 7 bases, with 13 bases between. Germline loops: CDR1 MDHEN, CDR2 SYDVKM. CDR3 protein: CASSFGGVGEQYV. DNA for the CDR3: TGTGCCAGCAGTTTTGGAGGAGTGGGTGAGCAGTACGTC.

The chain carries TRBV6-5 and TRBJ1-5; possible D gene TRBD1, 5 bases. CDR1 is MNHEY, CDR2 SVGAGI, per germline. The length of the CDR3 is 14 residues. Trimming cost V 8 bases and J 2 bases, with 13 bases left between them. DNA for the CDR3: TGTGCCAGCCGAGGGGACGGTCGCAATCAGCCCCAGCATTTT. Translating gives CASRGDGRNQPQHF.

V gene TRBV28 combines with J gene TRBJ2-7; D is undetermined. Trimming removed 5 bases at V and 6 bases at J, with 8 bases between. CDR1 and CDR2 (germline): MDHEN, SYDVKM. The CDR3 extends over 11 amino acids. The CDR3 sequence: CASSVTREQYF. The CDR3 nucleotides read TGTGCCAGCAGTGTGACTCGCGAGCAGTACTTC. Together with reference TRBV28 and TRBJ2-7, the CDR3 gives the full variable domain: DVKVTQSSRYLVKRTGEKVFLECVQDMDHENMFWYRQDPGLGLRLIYFSYDVKMKEKGDIPEGYSVSREKKERFSLILESASTNQTSMYLCASSVTREQYFGPGTRLTVT.

CDR3 sequence: CASSHRGPDTGELFF. CDR3 bases: TGTGCCAGCAGTCACAGGGGGCCTGACACCGGGGAGCTGTTTTTT. The rearrangement uses TRBV7-3 and TRBJ2-2; 9 bases are a match to TRBD1. The CDR3 has 15 residues. Trimming took 6 bases from V and 3 from J; bases not matched to a gene: 5. In germline, CDR1 is SGHTA, CDR2 FQGTGA.

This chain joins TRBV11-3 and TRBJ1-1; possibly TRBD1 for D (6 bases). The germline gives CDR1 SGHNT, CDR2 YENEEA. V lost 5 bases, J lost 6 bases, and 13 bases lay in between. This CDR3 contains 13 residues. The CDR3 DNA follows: TGTGCCAGCAGCCTAAACAGGGATGCTGAAGCTTTCTTT. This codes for CASSLNRDAEAFF. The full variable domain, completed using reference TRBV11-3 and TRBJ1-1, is EAGVVQSPRYKIIEKKQPVAFWCNPISGHNTLYWYLQNLGQGPELLIRYENEEAVDDSQLPKDRFSAERLKGVDSTLKIQPAELGDSAVYLCASSLNRDAEAFFGQGTRLTVV.

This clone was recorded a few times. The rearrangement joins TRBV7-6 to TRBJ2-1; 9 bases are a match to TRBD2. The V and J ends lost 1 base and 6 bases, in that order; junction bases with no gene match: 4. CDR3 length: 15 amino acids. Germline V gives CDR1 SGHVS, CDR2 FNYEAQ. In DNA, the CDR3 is TGTGCCAGCAGCTTAGAAGCGGGGGGCACCAATGAGCAGTTCTTC. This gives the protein CASSLEAGGTNEQFF.

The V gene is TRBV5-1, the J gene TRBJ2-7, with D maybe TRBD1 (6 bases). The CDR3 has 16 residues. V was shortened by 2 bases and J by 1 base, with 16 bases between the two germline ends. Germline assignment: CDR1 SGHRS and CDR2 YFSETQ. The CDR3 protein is CASSLFSGVGSYEQYF. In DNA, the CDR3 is TGCGCCAGCAGCTTATTCTCAGGGGTAGGGTCCTACGAGCAGTACTTC.

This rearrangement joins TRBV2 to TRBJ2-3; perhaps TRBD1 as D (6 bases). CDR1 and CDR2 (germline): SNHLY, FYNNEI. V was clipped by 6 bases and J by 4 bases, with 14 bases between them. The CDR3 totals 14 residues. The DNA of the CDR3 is TGTGCCAGCAGCCTAACAGGGTGGGCAGATACGCAGTATTTT. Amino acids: CASSLTGWADTQYF. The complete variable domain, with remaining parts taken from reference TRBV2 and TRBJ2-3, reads EPEVTQTPSHQVTQMGQEVILRCVPISNHLYFYWYRQILGQKVEFLVSFYNNEISEKSEIFDDQFSVERPDGSNFTLKIRSTKLEDSAMYFCASSLTGWADTQYFGPGTRLTVL.

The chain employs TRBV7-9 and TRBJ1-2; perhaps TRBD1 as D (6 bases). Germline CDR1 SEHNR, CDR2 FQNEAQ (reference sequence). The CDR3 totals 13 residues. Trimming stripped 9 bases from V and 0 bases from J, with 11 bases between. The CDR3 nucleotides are TGTGCCAGTTCGGGGACACCTAACTATGGCTACACCTTC. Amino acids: CASSGTPNYGYTF.